This note documents a single T cell receptor beta chain sequence. This sample is drawn from a study of blood T cell repertoires in COVID-19. Study-level background: Both acute and convalescent COVID-19 samples were obtained from the United States, Italy and Spain.

This CDR3 spans 12 amino acids. Germline lookup yields CDR1 SGHRS and CDR2 YFSETQ. Trimming removed 4 bases from V and 2 bases from J, with 5 bases in between. Assay used: immunoSEQ multiplex PCR; TCRdb lists only in-frame clones, some missing. The sample shows roughly 120,000 clones, around nine tenths of them seen only once. This chain links TRBV5-1 with TRBJ2-3; no clear D. Sequencing was carried out using peripheral blood. The sequence was obtained from a woman aged 50 to 65 with acute or convalescent COVID-19. For the CDR3, the DNA is TGCGCCAGCAGCCAATCCACAGATACGCAGTATTTT. The encoded protein is CASSQSTDTQYF.